The following is a T cell receptor (beta chain) sequence with its context. Noted time point: pre-treatment sample, taken before nivolumab and TIL therapy. Pleural nodules or supraclavicular lymph nodes made up most of the excised metastases sampled. CDR3 length: 16 amino acids. The junction had 5 bases not matched to a gene; V was cut back by 3 bases and J by 0 bases. The germline CDR1 and CDR2 sequences are SGDLS and YYNGEE. The record originates from a study of TIL therapy for anti-PD-1-resistant metastatic lung cancer. The immunoSEQ assay was v3. Each library reached 2 million or so read pairs, or 5-6 million at deep level. Clones were sequenced by immunoSEQ multiplex PCR, and TCRdb holds only the in-frame ones, with some missing. The data hold more than 90,000 clones, with about 71% observed a single time.

The origin of this receptor is a person between 30 and 79 years old with non-small cell lung cancer. This sequence joins TRBV9 and TRBJ2-2; 7 positions match TRBD2. Sequencing used tumor tissue, obtained at baseline. The CDR3 spells CASSAQRDSNTGELFF. The CDR3 DNA follows: TGTGCCAGCAGCGCCCAGCGGGATTCGAACACCGGGGAGCTGTTTTTT.